This T cell receptor beta chain was profiled in a study of blood T cell repertoires in COVID-19. Study as a whole: Acute and convalescent COVID-19 specimens originated in the United States, Italy and Spain. In each case, the material was cDNA or gDNA derived from T cells, B-cell-depleted T cells, or PBMCs.

J lost 4 bases, V lost 4 bases, and 1 base had no gene match. This CDR3 is 14 amino acids long. Germline V gene sequence: CDR1 LGHNA, CDR2 YNFKEQ. Per the original methods: Amplified reference gene primers provided the basis for estimating nucleated cell counts. Measured with immunoSEQ multiplex PCR; TCRdb has only the in-frame clones, and not every one. That table gives V, J and clone size, and the DNA gave D and trimming. The sample lists around 40,000 clones; 79% were seen once. This clonotype originated in a man in his 70s with acute or convalescent COVID-19. Sequencing was performed on peripheral blood. The rearrangement joins TRBV4-2 to TRBJ1-4, with 9 bases identical to TRBD1. For the CDR3, the DNA is TGTGCCAGCAGCCCGGGACAGGGTAATGAAAAACTGTTTTTT. Amino acid sequence: CASSPGQGNEKLFF.